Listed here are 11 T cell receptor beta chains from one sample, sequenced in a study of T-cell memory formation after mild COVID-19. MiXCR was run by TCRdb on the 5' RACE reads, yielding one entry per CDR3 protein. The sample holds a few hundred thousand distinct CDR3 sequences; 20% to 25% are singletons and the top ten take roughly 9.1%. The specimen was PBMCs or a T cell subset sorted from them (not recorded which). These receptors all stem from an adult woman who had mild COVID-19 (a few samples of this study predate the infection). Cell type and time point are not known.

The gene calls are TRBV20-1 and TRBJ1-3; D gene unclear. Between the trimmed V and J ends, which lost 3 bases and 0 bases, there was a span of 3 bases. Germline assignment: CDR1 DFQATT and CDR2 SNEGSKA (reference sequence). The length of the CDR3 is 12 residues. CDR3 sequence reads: CSASSSGNTIYF. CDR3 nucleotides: TGCAGTGCTAGTTCCTCTGGAAACACCATATATTTT.

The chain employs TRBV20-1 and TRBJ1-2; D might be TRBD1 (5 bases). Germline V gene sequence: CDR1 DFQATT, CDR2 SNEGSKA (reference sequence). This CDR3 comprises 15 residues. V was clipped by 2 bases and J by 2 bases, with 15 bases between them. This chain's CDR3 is CSARPAQGDNYGYTF. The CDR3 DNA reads TGCAGTGCTAGACCAGCCCAGGGTGACAACTATGGCTACACCTTC.

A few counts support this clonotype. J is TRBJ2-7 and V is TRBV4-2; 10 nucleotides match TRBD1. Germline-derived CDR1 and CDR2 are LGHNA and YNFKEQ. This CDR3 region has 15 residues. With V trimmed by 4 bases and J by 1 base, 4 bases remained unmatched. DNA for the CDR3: TGTGCCAGCAGCCCGGGGGACAGGGGATCCTACGAGCAGTACTTC. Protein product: CASSPGDRGSYEQYF.

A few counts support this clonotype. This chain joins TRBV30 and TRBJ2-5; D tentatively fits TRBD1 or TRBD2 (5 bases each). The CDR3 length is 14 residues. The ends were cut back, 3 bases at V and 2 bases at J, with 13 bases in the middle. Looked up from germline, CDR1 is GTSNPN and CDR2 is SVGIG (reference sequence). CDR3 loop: CAWRGRGPQETQYF. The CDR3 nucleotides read TGTGCCTGGAGGGGCCGGGGCCCTCAAGAGACCCAGTACTTC.

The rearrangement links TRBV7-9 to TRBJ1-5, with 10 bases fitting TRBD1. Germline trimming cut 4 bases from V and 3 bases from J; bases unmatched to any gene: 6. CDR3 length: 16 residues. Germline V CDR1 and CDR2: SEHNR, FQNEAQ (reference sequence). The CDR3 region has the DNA TGTGCCAGCAGCTGGAGGGACAGGGGCCCCAATCAGCCCCAGCATTTT. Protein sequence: CASSWRDRGPNQPQHF. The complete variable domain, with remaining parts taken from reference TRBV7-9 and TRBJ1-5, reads DTGVSQNPRHKITKRGQNVTFRCDPISEHNRLYWYRQTLGQGPEFLTYFQNEAQLEKSRLLSDRFSAERPKGSFSTLEIQRTEQGDSAMYLCASSWRDRGPNQPQHFGDGTRLSIL.

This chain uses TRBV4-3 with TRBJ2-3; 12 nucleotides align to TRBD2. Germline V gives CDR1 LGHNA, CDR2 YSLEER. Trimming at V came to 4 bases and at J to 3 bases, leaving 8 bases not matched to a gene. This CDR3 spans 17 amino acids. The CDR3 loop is CASSPTLGLAGTDTQYF. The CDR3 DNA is TGCGCCAGCAGCCCTACTTTAGGACTAGCGGGGACAGATACGCAGTATTTT.

The CDR3 DNA sequence: TGTGCCAGCAGTTTCGGGTGGCATGAGCAGTTCTTC. It encodes CASSFGWHEQFF. The chain carries TRBV12-3 or TRBV12-4 and TRBJ2-1; D not resolved. Trimming took 3 bases from V and 8 from J, leaving 8 bases between them. CDR3 length: 12 residues.

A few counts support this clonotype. Written as DNA, the CDR3 is TGTGCCAGCAGTTTACGCGGGACAGACCTCTACGAGCAGTACTTC. Amino acids: CASSLRGTDLYEQYF. This chain links TRBV27 with TRBJ2-7, with D maybe TRBD1 (7 bases). The V gene's germline CDR1 is MNHEY and CDR2 SMNVEV (reference sequence). V was shortened by 2 bases and J by 3 bases, with 14 bases between the two germline ends. The CDR3 runs 15 residues.

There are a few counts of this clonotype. CDR3: CASSMTGSLIGELFF. Written as DNA, the CDR3 is TGTGCCAGTAGTATGACCGGGAGTTTGATCGGGGAGCTGTTTTTT. V usage is TRBV19 and J usage is TRBJ2-2; the D gene is possibly TRBD2 (6 bases). This CDR3 is 15 amino acids long. V lost 3 bases and J 7 bases, leaving 15 bases between the germline ends. Germline V lookup: CDR1 LNHDA, CDR2 SQIVND (reference sequence).

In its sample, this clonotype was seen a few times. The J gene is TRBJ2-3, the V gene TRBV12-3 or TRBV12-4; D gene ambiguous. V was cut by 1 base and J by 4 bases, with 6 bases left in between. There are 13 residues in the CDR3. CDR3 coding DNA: TGTGCCAGCAGTTTAGAGGTCCCAGATACGCAGTATTTT. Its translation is CASSLEVPDTQYF.

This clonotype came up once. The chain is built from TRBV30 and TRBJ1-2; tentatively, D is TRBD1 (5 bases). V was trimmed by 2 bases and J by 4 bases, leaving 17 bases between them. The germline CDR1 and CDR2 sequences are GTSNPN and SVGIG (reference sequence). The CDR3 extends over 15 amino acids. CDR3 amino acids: CAWSLWDSRTYGYTF. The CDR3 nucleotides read TGTGCCTGGAGTCTCTGGGACTCCCGGACCTATGGCTACACCTTC.